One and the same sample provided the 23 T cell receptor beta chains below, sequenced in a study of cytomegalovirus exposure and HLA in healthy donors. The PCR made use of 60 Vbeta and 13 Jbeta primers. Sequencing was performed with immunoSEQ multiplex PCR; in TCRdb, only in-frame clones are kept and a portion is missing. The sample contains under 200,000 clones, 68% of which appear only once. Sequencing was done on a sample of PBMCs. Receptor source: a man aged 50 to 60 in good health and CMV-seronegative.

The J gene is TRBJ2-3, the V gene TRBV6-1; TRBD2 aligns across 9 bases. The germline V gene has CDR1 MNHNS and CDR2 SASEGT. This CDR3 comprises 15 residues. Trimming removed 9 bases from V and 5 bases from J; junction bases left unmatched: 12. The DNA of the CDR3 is TGTGCCAGAGGGGCGCGGGGGGGCGGCGGAGATACGCAGTATTTT. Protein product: CARGARGGGGDTQYF.

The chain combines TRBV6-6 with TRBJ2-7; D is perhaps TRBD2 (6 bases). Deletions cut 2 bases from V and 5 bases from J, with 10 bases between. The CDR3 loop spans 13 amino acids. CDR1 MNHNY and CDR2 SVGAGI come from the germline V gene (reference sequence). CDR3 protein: CASSYGTGDEQYF. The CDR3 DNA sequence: TGTGCCAGCAGTTACGGGACTGGTGACGAGCAGTACTTC.

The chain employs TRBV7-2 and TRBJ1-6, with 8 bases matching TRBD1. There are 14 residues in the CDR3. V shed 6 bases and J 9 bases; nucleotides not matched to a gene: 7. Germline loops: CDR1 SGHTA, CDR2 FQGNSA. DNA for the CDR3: TGTGCCAGCAGGTACAGGGGGGGGGTTTCACCCCTCCACTTT. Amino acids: CASRYRGGVSPLHF.

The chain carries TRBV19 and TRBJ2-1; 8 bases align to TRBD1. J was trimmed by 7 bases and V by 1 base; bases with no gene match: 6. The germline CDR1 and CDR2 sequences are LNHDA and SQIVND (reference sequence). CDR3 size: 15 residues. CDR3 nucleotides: TGTGCCAGTAGTATAGTCGCGACAGGGGTTAATGAGCAGTTCTTC. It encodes CASSIVATGVNEQFF.

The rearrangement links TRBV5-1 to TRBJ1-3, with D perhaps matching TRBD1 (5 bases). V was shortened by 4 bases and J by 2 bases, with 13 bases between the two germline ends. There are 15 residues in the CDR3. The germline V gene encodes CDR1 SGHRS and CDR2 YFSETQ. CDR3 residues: CASSVTGEPGNTIYF. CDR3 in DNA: TGCGCCAGCAGCGTCACGGGGGAGCCTGGAAACACCATATATTTT.

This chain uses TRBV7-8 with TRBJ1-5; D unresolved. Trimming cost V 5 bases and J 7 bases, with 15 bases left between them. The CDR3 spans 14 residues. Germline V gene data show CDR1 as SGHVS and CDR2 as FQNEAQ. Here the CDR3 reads CASSHRETSQPQHF. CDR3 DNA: TGTGCCAGCAGCCACCGGGAGACAAGCCAGCCCCAGCATTTT.

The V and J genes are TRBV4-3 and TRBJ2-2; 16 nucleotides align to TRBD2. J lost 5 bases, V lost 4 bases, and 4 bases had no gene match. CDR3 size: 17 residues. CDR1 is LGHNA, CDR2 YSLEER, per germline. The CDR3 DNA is TGCGCCAGCAGCCCAGGGACTAGCGGGGGGGCTACCGGGGAGCTGTTTTTT. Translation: CASSPGTSGGATGELFF.

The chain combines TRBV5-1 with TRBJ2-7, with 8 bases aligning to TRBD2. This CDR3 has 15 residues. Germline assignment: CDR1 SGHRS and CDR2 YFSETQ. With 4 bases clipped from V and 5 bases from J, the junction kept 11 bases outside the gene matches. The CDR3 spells CASSGSGATRDEQYF. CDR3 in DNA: TGCGCCAGCAGCGGTAGCGGGGCCACCCGGGACGAGCAGTACTTC.

CDR3 sequence reads: CASRQGDYEQYF. The CDR3 bases are TGTGCCAGCAGACAGGGGGACTACGAGCAGTACTTC. This chain uses TRBV28 with TRBJ2-7; TRBD1 matches 8 bases. Germline V gene data show CDR1 as MDHEN and CDR2 as SYDVKM. The CDR3 runs 12 residues. Trimming took 6 bases from V and 3 from J; bases not matched to a gene: 1.

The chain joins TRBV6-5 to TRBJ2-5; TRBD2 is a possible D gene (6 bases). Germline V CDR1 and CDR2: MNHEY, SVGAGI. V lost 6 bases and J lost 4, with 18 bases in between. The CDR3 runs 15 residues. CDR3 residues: CASSRPKGGRETQYF. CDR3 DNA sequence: TGTGCCAGCAGCAGGCCCAAAGGAGGGAGAGAGACCCAGTACTTC.

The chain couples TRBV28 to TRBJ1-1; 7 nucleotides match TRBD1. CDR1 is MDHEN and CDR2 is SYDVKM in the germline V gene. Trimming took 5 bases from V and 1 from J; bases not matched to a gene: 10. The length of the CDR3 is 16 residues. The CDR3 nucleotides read TGTGCCAGCAGTCGTTTATCAGGGGGACGGAACACTGAAGCTTTCTTT. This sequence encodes CASSRLSGGRNTEAFF.

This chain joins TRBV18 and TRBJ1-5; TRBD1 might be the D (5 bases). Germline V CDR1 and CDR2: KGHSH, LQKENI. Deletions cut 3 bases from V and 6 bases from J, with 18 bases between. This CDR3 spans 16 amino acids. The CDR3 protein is CASSPATGSYGQPQHF. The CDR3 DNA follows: TGTGCCAGCTCACCCGCCACAGGATCCTATGGTCAGCCCCAGCATTTT.

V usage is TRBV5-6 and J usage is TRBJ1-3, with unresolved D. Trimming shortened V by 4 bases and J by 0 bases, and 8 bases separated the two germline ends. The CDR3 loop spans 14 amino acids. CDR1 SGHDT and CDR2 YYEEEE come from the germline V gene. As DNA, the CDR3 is TGTGCCAGCAGCCCCTTCGGCTCTGGAAACACCATATATTTT. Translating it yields CASSPFGSGNTIYF.

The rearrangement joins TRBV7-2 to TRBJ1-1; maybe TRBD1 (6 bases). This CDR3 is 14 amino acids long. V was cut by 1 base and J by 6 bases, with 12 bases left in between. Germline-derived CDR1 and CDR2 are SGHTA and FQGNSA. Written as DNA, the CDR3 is TGTGCCAGCAGCTTAGGGACAGCTTTGGCTGAAGCTTTCTTT. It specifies CASSLGTALAEAFF.

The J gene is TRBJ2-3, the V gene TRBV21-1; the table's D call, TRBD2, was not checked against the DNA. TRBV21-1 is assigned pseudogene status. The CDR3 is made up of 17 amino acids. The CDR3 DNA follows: TGTGCCAGCAGCCCTCTTTCTCTAGCGGGGGGCACAGATACGCAGTATTTT. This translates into CASSPLSLAGGTDTQYF.

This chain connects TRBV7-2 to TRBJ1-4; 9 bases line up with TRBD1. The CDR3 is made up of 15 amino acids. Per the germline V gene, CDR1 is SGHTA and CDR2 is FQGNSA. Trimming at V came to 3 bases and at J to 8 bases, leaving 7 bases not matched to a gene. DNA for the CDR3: TGTGCCAGCAGCTTCAGGTGGGGGACAGGGGAAAAACTGTTTTTT. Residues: CASSFRWGTGEKLFF.

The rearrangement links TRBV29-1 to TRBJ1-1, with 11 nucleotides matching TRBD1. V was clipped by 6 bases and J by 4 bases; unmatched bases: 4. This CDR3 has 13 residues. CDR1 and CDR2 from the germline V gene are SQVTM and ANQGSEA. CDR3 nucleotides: TGCAGCGTGGACAGGGGGCGTAGCACTGAAGCTTTCTTT. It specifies CSVDRGRSTEAFF.

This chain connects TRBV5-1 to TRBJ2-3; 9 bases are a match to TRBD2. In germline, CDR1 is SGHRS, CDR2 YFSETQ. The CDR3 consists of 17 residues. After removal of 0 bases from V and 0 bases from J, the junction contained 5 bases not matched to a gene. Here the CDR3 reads CASSLDASGISTDTQYF. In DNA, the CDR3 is TGCGCCAGCAGCTTGGATGCTAGCGGGATCAGCACAGATACGCAGTATTTT.

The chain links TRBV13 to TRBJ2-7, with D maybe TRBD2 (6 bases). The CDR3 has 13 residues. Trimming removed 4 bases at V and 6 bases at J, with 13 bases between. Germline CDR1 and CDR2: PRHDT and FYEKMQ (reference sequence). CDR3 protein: CASSSQAGGEQYF. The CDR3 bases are TGTGCCAGCAGCTCCCAAGCGGGTGGCGAGCAGTACTTC.

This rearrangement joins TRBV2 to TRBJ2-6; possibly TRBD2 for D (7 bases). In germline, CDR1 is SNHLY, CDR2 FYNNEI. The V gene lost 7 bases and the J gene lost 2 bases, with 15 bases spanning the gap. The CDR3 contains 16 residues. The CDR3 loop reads CASKRTGRAGANVLTF. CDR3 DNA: TGTGCCAGCAAGCGCACAGGGAGGGCTGGGGCCAACGTCCTGACTTTC.

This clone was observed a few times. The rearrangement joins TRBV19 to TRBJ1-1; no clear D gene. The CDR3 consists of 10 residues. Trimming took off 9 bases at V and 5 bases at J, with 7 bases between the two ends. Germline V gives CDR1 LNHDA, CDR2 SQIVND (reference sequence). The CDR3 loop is CASYDTEAFF. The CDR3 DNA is TGTGCCAGCTATGATACTGAAGCTTTCTTT.

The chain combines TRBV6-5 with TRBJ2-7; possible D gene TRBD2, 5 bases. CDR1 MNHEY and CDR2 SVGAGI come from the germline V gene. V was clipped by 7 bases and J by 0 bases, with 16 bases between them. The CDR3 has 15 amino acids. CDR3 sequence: CASTLGGGRSYEQYF. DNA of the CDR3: TGTGCCAGCACCCTCGGAGGTGGCCGCTCCTACGAGCAGTACTTC.

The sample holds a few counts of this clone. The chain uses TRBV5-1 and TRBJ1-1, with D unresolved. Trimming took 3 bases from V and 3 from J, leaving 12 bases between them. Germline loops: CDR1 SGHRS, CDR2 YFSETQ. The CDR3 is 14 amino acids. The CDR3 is CASSSGERDTEAFF. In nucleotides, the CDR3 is TGCGCCAGCAGCTCCGGGGAAAGGGACACTGAAGCTTTCTTT.